This T cell receptor (beta chain) originates from a study of shared clonotypes between healthy human individuals. Overall study results and limits: Estimated richness was generally greater in naive than memory subsets.

The method was immunoSEQ multiplex PCR; TCRdb's version includes in-frame clones alone and lacks a portion of them. The sample carries roughly 2.4 million clones, 90% to 96% recorded once. Note on this clone: Its matching antigen is unknown.

With 3 bases clipped from V and 6 bases from J, the junction kept 11 bases outside the gene matches. This CDR3 region has 17 residues. Germline V gene sequence: CDR1 SGDLS, CDR2 YYNGEE. The genes are TRBV9 and TRBJ2-2, with 10 bases lining up with TRBD1. The sample taken for sequencing was naive CD4+ T cells sorted from blood. Indicated subset: CD45RA+ positively selected. The sequence derives from a man aged 18-30 years in good health. CDR3 bases: TGTGCCAGCAGCGGGAGGTTGGGACAGGGGTTCGCCGGGGAGCTGTTTTTT. Translated, it gives CASSGRLGQGFAGELFF.